This T cell receptor beta chain was observed in a study of sequential checkpoint blockade in melanoma. Study information: Patients were randomized 1:1 to nivolumab-then-ipilimumab or ipilimumab-then-nivolumab first-line. Both treatment sequences were followed by maintenance nivolumab.

Indicated treatment: randomized to nivolumab then ipilimumab (arm A) or the reverse (arm B). DNA-damaging chemotherapy had not been given to any patient beforehand. From thawed PBMCs, live CD3+CD8+ cells negative for CD19 and CD56 were sorted. Assay used: immunoSEQ multiplex PCR; TCRdb lists only in-frame clones, some missing. The sample carries some 16,000 clones, 80% recorded once. About this clone itself: The junction departs from germline at one end; a sequencing error may be responsible.

Sequenced material: CD8+ T cells sorted from blood (inferred from file names), taken from a patient given nivolumab and ipilimumab in sequence. This receptor was taken from a human donor with melanoma.

The CDR3: CASSLTPNYGHTF. The CDR3 DNA is TGTGCCAGCAGTTTGACCCCTAACTATGGCCACACCTTC. The gene calls are TRBV28 and TRBJ1-2; D gene uncertain. The CDR3 has 13 residues. CDR1 and CDR2 from the germline V gene are MDHEN and SYDVKM.